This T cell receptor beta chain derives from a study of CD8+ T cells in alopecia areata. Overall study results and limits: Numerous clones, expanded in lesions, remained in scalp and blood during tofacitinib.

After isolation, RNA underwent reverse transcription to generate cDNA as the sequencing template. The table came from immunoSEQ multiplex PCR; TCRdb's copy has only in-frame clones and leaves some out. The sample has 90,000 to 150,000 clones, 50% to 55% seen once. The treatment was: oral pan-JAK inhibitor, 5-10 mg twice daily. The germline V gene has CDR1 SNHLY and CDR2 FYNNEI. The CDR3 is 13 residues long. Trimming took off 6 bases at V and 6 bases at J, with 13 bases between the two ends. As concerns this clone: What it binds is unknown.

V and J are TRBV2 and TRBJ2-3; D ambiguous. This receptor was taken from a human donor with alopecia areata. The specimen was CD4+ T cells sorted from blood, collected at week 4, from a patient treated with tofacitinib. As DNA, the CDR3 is TGTGCCAGCAGCGGAAACAATGGGGATACGCAGTATTTT. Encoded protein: CASSGNNGDTQYF.